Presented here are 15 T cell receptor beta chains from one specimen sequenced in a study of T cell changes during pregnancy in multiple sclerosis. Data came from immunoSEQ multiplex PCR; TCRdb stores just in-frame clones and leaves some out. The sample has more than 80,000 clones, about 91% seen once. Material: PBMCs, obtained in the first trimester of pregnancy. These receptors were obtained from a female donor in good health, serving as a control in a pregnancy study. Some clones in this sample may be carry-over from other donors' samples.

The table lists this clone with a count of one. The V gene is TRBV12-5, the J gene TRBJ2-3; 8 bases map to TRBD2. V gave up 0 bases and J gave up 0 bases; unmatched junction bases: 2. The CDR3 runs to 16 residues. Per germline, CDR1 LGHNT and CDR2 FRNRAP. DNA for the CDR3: TGTGCTAGTGGTTTGGTCTCTAGCGGGAGCACAGATACGCAGTATTTT. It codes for CASGLVSSGSTDTQYF.

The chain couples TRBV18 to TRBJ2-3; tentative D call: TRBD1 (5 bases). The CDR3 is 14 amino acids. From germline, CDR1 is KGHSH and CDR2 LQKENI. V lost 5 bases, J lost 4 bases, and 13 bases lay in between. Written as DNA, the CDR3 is TGTGCCAGCTCATCGGACACTCGTTCAGATACGCAGTATTTT. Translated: CASSSDTRSDTQYF.

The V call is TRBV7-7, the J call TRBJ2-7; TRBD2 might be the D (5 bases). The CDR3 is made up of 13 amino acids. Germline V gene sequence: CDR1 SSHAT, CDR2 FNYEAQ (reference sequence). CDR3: CASSRGPSYEQYF. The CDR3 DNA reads TGTGCTAGCTCAAGAGGGCCTTCTTACGAGCAGTACTTC. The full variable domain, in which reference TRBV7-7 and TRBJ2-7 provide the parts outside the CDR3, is GAGVSQSPRYKVTKRGQDVTLRCDPISSHATLYWYQQALGQGPEFLTYFNYEAQPDKSGLPSDRFSAERPEGSISTLTIQRTEQRDSAMYRCASSRGPSYEQYFGPGTRLTVT.

The CDR3 sequence is CASSYPRTGAYEQYF. CDR3 DNA sequence: TGTGCCAGCAGCTACCCGAGGACGGGAGCTTACGAGCAGTACTTC. This sequence joins TRBV7-9 and TRBJ2-7, with D possibly TRBD2 on 6 matching bases. Germline V gene sequence: CDR1 SEHNR, CDR2 FQNEAQ (reference sequence). CDR3 length: 15 residues. V was cut by 4 bases and J by 4 bases, with 17 bases left in between.

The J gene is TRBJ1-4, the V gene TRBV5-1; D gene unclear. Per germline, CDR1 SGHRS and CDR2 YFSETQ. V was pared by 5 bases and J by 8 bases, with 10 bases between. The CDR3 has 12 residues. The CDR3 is CASRIRGEKLFF. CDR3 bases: TGCGCCAGCAGGATTCGAGGGGAAAAACTGTTTTTT. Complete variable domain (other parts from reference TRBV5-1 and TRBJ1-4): KAGVTQTPRYLIKTRGQQVTLSCSPISGHRSVSWYQQTPGQGLQFLFEYFSETQRNKGNFPGRFSGRQFSNSRSEMNVSTLELGDSALYLCASRIRGEKLFFGSGTQLSVL.

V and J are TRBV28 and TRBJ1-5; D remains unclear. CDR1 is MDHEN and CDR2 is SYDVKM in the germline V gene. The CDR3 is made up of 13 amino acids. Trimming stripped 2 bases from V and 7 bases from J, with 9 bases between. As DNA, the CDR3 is TGTGCCAGCAGTTTAGTCGGGTCCCAGCCCCAGCATTTT. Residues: CASSLVGSQPQHF.

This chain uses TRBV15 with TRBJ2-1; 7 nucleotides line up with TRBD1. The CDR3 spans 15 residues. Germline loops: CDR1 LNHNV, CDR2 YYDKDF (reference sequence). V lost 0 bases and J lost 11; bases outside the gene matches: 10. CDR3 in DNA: TGTGCCACCAGCAGAGATCGAATTATAGGGGGCCAGCAGTTCTTC. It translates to CATSRDRIIGGQQFF.

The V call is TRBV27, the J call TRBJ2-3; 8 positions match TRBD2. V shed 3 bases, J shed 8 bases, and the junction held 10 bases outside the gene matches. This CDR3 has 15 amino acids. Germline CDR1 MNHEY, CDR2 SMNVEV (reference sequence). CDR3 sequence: CASSFPGLGGGTQYF. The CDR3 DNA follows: TGTGCCAGCAGTTTCCCGGGACTAGGAGGGGGTACGCAGTATTTT.

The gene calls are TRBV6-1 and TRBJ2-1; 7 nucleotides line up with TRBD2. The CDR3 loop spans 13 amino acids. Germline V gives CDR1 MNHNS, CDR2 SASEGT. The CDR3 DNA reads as TGTCACACCGGGGGGAGCTCCTACAATGAGCAGTTCTTC. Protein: CHTGGSSYNEQFF.

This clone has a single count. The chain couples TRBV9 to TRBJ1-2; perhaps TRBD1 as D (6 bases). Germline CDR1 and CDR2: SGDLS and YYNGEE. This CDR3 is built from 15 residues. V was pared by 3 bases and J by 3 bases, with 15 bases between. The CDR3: CASSGDRRTYYGYTF. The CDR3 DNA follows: TGTGCCAGCAGCGGAGACAGGCGAACCTACTATGGCTACACCTTC.

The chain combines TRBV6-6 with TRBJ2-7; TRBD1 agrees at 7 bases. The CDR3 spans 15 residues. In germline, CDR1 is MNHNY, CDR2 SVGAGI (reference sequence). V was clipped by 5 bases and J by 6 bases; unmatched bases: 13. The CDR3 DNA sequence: TGTGCCAGCAGTAACAGGGGTTCCCCAGTAGTCGAGCAGTACTTC. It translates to CASSNRGSPVVEQYF.

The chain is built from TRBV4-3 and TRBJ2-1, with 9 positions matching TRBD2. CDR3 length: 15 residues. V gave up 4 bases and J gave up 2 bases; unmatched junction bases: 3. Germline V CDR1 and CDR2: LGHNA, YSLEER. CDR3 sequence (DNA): TGCGCCAGCAGCCTTTTAGCGGGAGCCTACAATGAGCAGTTCTTC. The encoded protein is CASSLLAGAYNEQFF.

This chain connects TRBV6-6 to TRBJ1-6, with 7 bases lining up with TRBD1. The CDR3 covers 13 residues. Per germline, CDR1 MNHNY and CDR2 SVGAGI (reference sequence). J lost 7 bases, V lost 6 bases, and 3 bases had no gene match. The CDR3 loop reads CASREDRNSPLHF. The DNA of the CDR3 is TGTGCCAGCAGAGAGGACAGGAATTCACCCCTCCACTTT.

The CDR3 is CASSPPTYEQYF. CDR3 bases: TGTGCCAGCTCACCCCCAACCTACGAGCAGTACTTC. The rearrangement uses TRBV18 and TRBJ2-7; D call uncertain. V lost 3 bases and J 2 bases, leaving 5 bases between the germline ends. The CDR3 consists of 12 residues. CDR1 and CDR2 from the germline V gene are KGHSH and LQKENI.

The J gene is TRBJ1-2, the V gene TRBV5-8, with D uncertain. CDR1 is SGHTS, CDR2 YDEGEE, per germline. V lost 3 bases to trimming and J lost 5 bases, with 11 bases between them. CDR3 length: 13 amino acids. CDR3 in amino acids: CASSSGSGYGYTF. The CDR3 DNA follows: TGTGCCAGCAGCTCCGGCTCGGGGTATGGCTACACCTTC.